A selection of T cell receptor beta chains follows, all from one sample in a study of blood T cell repertoires in COVID-19. Data came from immunoSEQ multiplex PCR; TCRdb stores just in-frame clones and leaves some out. Of 180,000 or so clones listed, about 87% are singletons. Material for sequencing was peripheral blood. The source of these receptors is a woman aged 50 to 65 with acute or convalescent COVID-19. Both conserved end residues are part of each CDR3. Fields, in order: V gene, J gene, clone size, D gene, CDR3 DNA, CDR3 protein. A D gene is named only where the DNA matches it firmly. Size tells how often a clone was seen (once, few, many) or the class of an expanded clone, and some rows leave it out.

v_gene: TRBV12-5; j_gene: TRBJ1-2; abundance: few; d_gene: -; CDR3nt: TGTGCTAGTGGACAGGACGGTAACTATGGCTACACCTTC; CDR3aa: CASGQDGNYGYTF
v_gene: TRBV19; j_gene: TRBJ1-1; abundance: once; d_gene: -; CDR3nt: TGTGCCAGTAGAACACAGGCGAACACTGAAGCTTTCTTT; CDR3aa: CASRTQANTEAFF
v_gene: TRBV14; j_gene: TRBJ1-2; abundance: -; d_gene: -; CDR3nt: TGTGCCAGCAGCGCATCCCCTCAGGGAGGAGGCTATGGCTACACCTTC; CDR3aa: CASSASPQGGGYGYTF
v_gene: TRBV4-3; j_gene: TRBJ1-2; abundance: -; d_gene: -; CDR3nt: TGCGCCAGCAGCCAAGACGGCAGGGTAGGTGGCTACACCTTC; CDR3aa: CASSQDGRVGGYTF
v_gene: TRBV4-1; j_gene: TRBJ2-6; abundance: -; d_gene: TRBD1; CDR3nt: TGCGCCAGCAGCCAAGTCGACAGGGGGGCTGGGGCCAACGTCCTGACTTTC; CDR3aa: CASSQVDRGAGANVLTF
v_gene: TRBV7-2; j_gene: TRBJ2-7; abundance: -; d_gene: -; CDR3nt: TGTGCCAGCAGCTTATCGTACCGCGGCATAGGAGGCTACGAGCAGTACTTC; CDR3aa: CASSLSYRGIGGYEQYF
v_gene: TRBV6-6; j_gene: TRBJ1-2; abundance: -; d_gene: -; CDR3nt: TGTGCCAGCAGTTATGGGCCGTCAGTCCCTAACTATGGCTACACCTTC; CDR3aa: CASSYGPSVPNYGYTF
v_gene: TRBV4-1; j_gene: TRBJ1-5; abundance: -; d_gene: -; CDR3nt: TGCGCCAGCAGCCCCCGACACGGTAGCAATCAGCCCCAGCATTTT; CDR3aa: CASSPRHGSNQPQHF
v_gene: TRBV12-3/TRBV12-4; j_gene: TRBJ1-5; abundance: -; d_gene: TRBD1; CDR3nt: TGTGCCAGCAGCCGACAGGGTCGTCAGCCCCAGCATTTT; CDR3aa: CASSRQGRQPQHF
v_gene: TRBV27; j_gene: TRBJ1-1; abundance: -; d_gene: -; CDR3nt: TGTGCCAGCAGTCTCTGGAGGGACACTGAAGCTTTCTTT; CDR3aa: CASSLWRDTEAFF
v_gene: TRBV18; j_gene: TRBJ2-7; abundance: few; d_gene: -; CDR3nt: TGTGCCAGCTCACCAGGCAGGAACGGAGGCGAGCAGTACTTC; CDR3aa: CASSPGRNGGEQYF
v_gene: TRBV6-5; j_gene: TRBJ2-7; abundance: -; d_gene: -; CDR3nt: TGTGCCAGCAGCCAACAGGGAACGGTGGCCTACGAGCAGTACTTC; CDR3aa: CASSQQGTVAYEQYF
v_gene: TRBV19; j_gene: TRBJ1-6; abundance: -; d_gene: -; CDR3nt: TGTGCCAGTAACCAGGGGCAGAATAATTCACCCCTCCACTTT; CDR3aa: CASNQGQNNSPLHF
v_gene: TRBV24-1; j_gene: TRBJ1-2; abundance: -; d_gene: -; CDR3nt: TGTGCCACCAGTGACCCCAAGGAGGGTAGGACTCCCTATGGCTACACCTTC; CDR3aa: CATSDPKEGRTPYGYTF
v_gene: TRBV30; j_gene: TRBJ2-4; abundance: once; d_gene: -; CDR3nt: TGTGCCTGGAGGGGACAAAAAAACATTCAGTACTTC; CDR3aa: CAWRGQKNIQYF
v_gene: TRBV7-9; j_gene: TRBJ2-3; abundance: -; d_gene: TRBD1; CDR3nt: TGTGCCAGCACCGTTAGGGACAGTTTTTATTCGAGGGCGACAGATACGCAGTATTTT; CDR3aa: CASTVRDSFYSRATDTQYF
v_gene: TRBV5-1; j_gene: TRBJ2-3; abundance: -; d_gene: -; CDR3nt: TGCGCCAGCAGCTTGGGAGTAGAGCAAGATACGCAGTATTTT; CDR3aa: CASSLGVEQDTQYF
v_gene: TRBV19; j_gene: TRBJ1-5; abundance: few; d_gene: -; CDR3nt: TGTGCCAGTAGTACCCTCCCGGGAGTGACCTCCAATCAGCCCCAGCATTTT; CDR3aa: CASSTLPGVTSNQPQHF
v_gene: TRBV9; j_gene: TRBJ2-2; abundance: once; d_gene: TRBD1; CDR3nt: TGTGCCAGCAGAAGGGGGCTGGAGAACACCGGGGAGCTGTTTTTT; CDR3aa: CASRRGLENTGELFF
v_gene: TRBV11-2; j_gene: TRBJ2-3; abundance: -; d_gene: TRBD2; CDR3nt: TGTGCCAGCAGCCCGGGGGGGCGCACAGATACGCAGTATTTT; CDR3aa: CASSPGGRTDTQYF
v_gene: TRBV18; j_gene: TRBJ2-7; abundance: -; d_gene: -; CDR3nt: TGTGCCAGCTCACGCCGGGGGGACAAGCCCTACGAGCAGTACTTC; CDR3aa: CASSRRGDKPYEQYF
v_gene: TRBV7-2; j_gene: TRBJ1-2; abundance: once; d_gene: -; CDR3nt: TGTGCCAGCAGCTTAGACGGGACAGGCTACACCTTC; CDR3aa: CASSLDGTGYTF
v_gene: TRBV7-9; j_gene: TRBJ2-7; abundance: -; d_gene: -; CDR3nt: TGTGCCAGCAGCCGAGTGGTAGCCTACGAGCAGTACTTC; CDR3aa: CASSRVVAYEQYF
v_gene: TRBV3-1/TRBV3-2; j_gene: TRBJ2-7; abundance: -; d_gene: TRBD1; CDR3nt: TGTGCCAGCAGCCACCGGGACAGGGTCAACTACGAGCAGTACTTC; CDR3aa: CASSHRDRVNYEQYF
v_gene: TRBV18; j_gene: TRBJ1-6; abundance: -; d_gene: TRBD1; CDR3nt: TGTGCCAGCTCTCGCAACACAGGGGGCAGAAATAATTCACCCCTCCACTTT; CDR3aa: CASSRNTGGRNNSPLHF
v_gene: TRBV19; j_gene: TRBJ1-2; abundance: once; d_gene: -; CDR3nt: TGTGCCAGTAGTGTTGATCAAGACAGGACCCTCTATGGCTACACCTTC; CDR3aa: CASSVDQDRTLYGYTF